This T cell receptor (beta chain) was captured by sequencing in a study of T cells in Graves' hyperthyroidism and ophthalmopathy. RNA transcripts yielded amplified TCR beta CDR3 regions. Using the HTBI primer set, a first-round RT-PCR was run on the TCR CDR3. MiXCR, run by TCRdb on the multiplex PCR reads, gives a single entry per CDR3 protein. Seen here are about 720,000 distinct CDR3 sequences, around 19% observed once, and the top ten hold over 15%. In this sample, this clonotype turned up once. The CDR3 contains 15 residues. Between the trimmed V and J ends, which lost 5 bases and 5 bases, there was a span of 16 bases. From germline, CDR1 is SGHAT and CDR2 FQNNGV.

Sequences were obtained from blood. The clonotype comes from a woman in her forties or fifties with Graves' hyperthyroidism that later progressed to Graves' ophthalmopathy. J is TRBJ2-1 and V is TRBV11-2; TRBD2 might be the D (6 bases). CDR3 sequence (DNA): TGTGCCAGCAGCCTTGACGGGACTCTTCACAATGAGCAGTTCTTC. Protein sequence: CASSLDGTLHNEQFF.